This entry lists 20 T cell receptor beta chains sequenced from one sample in a study of breast tumors, draining lymph nodes, adjacent tissues (dated by TCRdb to 2015 to 2016). Lymph node samples were obtained from the axillary draining lymph nodes of breast cancer patients. Library generation was performed with multiplex PCR. TCRdb shows the sequencer as Illumina HiSeq 2000. In-frame beta chains were kept once TCRdb had trimmed the public reads at Q25 with fastp and called clones with MiXCR. Rows are combined by CDR3 protein, so each entry shows the most common genes and DNA. Recorded for this sample are approximately 230,000 distinct CDR3 sequences; roughly a third of them occurred a single time. The top ten hold approximately 4% of the sample. The sequenced sample consisted of axillary lymph node tissue. The receptors were gathered from a female donor with breast cancer. Some clones in this sample may be carry-over from other donors' samples.

This clonotype was seen repeatedly, ten times or more. The chain couples TRBV2 to TRBJ2-5; TRBD2 matches at 14 bases. The CDR3 loop spans 17 amino acids. Trimming took 0 bases from V and 4 from J; bases not matched to a gene: 4. Looked up from germline, CDR1 is SNHLY and CDR2 is FYNNEI. The CDR3 bases are TGTGCCAGCAGTGAAGCTGAGACTAGCGGGAGGGGAGAGACCCAGTACTTC. The encoded protein is CASSEAETSGRGETQYF.

This clonotype has a count of ten or more. The chain carries TRBV15 and TRBJ2-1, with 8 bases identical to TRBD1. V was pared by 1 base and J by 4 bases, with 3 bases of the junction left unmatched. Looked up from germline, CDR1 is LNHNV and CDR2 is YYDKDF (reference sequence). The CDR3 has 15 amino acids. Here the CDR3 reads CATSRVDRAYNEQFF. The CDR3 DNA reads as TGTGCCACCAGCAGAGTGGACAGGGCTTACAATGAGCAGTTCTTC.

CDR3 coding DNA: TGTGCCAGCAGCGTAGGGGGATTCCTCAATGAGCAGTATTTT. Translation: CASSVGGFLNEQYF. This chain links TRBV9 with TRBJ2-3, with D hard to call. V dropped 0 bases and J dropped 11 bases, with 16 bases sitting between them. Germline values: CDR1 SGDLS, CDR2 YYNGEE. CDR3 length equals 14 residues. The complete variable domain, with remaining parts taken from reference TRBV9 and TRBJ2-3, reads DSGVTQTPKHLITATGQRVTLRCSPRSGDLSVYWYQQSLDQGLQFLIQYYNGEERAKGNILERFSAQQFPDLHSELNLSSLELGDSALYFCASSVGGFLNEQYFGPGTRLTVL.

This clonotype occurred many times. The CDR3 reads CASRPTGLDGYTF. CDR3 nucleotide sequence: TGTGCCAGCAGACCTACAGGTTTGGACGGCTACACCTTC. The rearrangement uses TRBV6-5 and TRBJ1-2, with a tentative D call TRBD1 (5 bases). Trimming cost V 6 bases and J 8 bases, with 16 bases left between them. The CDR3 sequence is 13 residues long. The germline gives CDR1 MNHEY, CDR2 SVGAGI.

This clonotype was detected many times. This chain connects TRBV5-4 to TRBJ2-7, with TRBD1 matching 7 bases. The length of the CDR3 is 16 residues. Losses at the gene ends were 2 bases for V and 0 bases for J; bases not matched to a gene: 8. CDR1 SGHNT and CDR2 YYREEE come from the germline V gene (reference sequence). CDR3 region: CASSFTQGELSYEQYF. The CDR3 nucleotides are TGTGCCAGCAGCTTTACTCAGGGGGAGCTCTCCTACGAGCAGTACTTC.

In this sample, this clonotype turned up many times. The rearrangement uses TRBV7-8 and TRBJ2-2; D is perhaps TRBD1 (6 bases). Between the trimmed V and J ends, which lost 8 bases and 3 bases, there was a span of 16 bases. CDR3 size: 15 residues. In germline, CDR1 is SGHVS, CDR2 FQNEAQ. The CDR3 sequence: CASGHTGLDTGELFF. CDR3 sequence (DNA): TGTGCCAGCGGACATACAGGGTTAGACACCGGGGAGCTGTTTTTT.

This clonotype has a count of ten or more. The chain carries TRBV10-3 and TRBJ2-7; D is perhaps TRBD1 (6 bases). CDR1 and CDR2 from the germline V gene are ENHRY and SYGVKD. The CDR3 spans 15 residues. V was clipped by 6 bases and J by 5 bases, with 20 bases between them. Here the CDR3 reads CAIREGTSRWDEQYF. Written as DNA, the CDR3 is TGTGCCATCAGGGAAGGGACATCACGCTGGGACGAGCAGTACTTC.

Comments on this clonotype: A much larger clone is a single base away; this may be a read error. The rearrangement joins TRBV5-8 to TRBJ1-5, with a weak D call TRBD1 (5 bases). CDR1 and CDR2 (germline): SGHTS, YDEGEE. The CDR3 runs to 15 residues. The CDR3 protein is CASSPGIWGNRPQHF. The CDR3 DNA reads TGTGCCAGCAGCCCCGGGATTTGGGGCAATCGGCCCCAGCATTTT.

This clonotype has a handful of counts. This may be a read error: a much more frequent sequence differs by one nucleotide. This rearrangement joins TRBV9 to TRBJ2-1; 8 bases align to TRBD1. CDR1 is SGDLS, CDR2 YYNGEE, per germline. This CDR3 contains 17 residues. The V and J ends lost 0 bases and 9 bases, in that order; junction bases with no gene match: 14. The CDR3 sequence: CASSVETLRGRRTEQFF. The CDR3 DNA sequence: TGTGCCAGCAGCGTAGAGACGCTCAGGGGGCGCCGGACTGAGCAGTTCTTC. The full variable domain, with the rest looked up from reference TRBV9 and TRBJ2-1, is DSGVTQTPKHLITATGQRVTLRCSPRSGDLSVYWYQQSLDQGLQFLIQYYNGEERAKGNILERFSAQQFPDLHSELNLSSLELGDSALYFCASSVETLRGRRTEQFFGPGTRLTVL.

In its sample, this clonotype was seen a few times. This may come from a read error, since a much larger clone is one base off. The chain combines TRBV19 with TRBJ1-2, with D hard to call. The V gene lost 7 bases and the J gene lost 3 bases, with 15 bases spanning the gap. Germline loops: CDR1 LNHDA, CDR2 SQIVND (reference sequence). The CDR3 contains 14 residues. CDR3 protein: CASIRFDGDYGYTF. In DNA form, the CDR3 reads TGTGCCAGTATCCGGTTTGATGGTGACTATGGCTACACCTTC.

In its sample, this clonotype was seen a few times. Possible read error: a much larger clone is one base away. The chain carries TRBV20-1 and TRBJ2-3, with TRBD2 identical over 13 bases. Germline V gene sequence: CDR1 DFQATT, CDR2 SNEGSKA (reference sequence). There are 17 residues in the CDR3. With V trimmed by 5 bases and J by 4 bases, 12 bases remained unmatched. CDR3 sequence: CSASRTSGSSGADTQYF. The CDR3 DNA sequence: TGCAGTGCTTCTAGGACTAGCGGGAGTTCGGGCGCAGATACGCAGTATTTT.

This clonotype was found many times. The chain's CDR3 is CASSGGTSGNHEQYF. CDR3 DNA: TGTGCCAGCAGCGGAGGGACTAGCGGGAACCACGAGCAGTACTTC. The chain employs TRBV11-2 and TRBJ2-7, with 13 bases identical to TRBD2. Per germline, CDR1 SGHAT and CDR2 FQNNGV. The J segment lost 5 bases and the V segment lost 5 bases, leaving 6 bases of the junction unmatched. The CDR3 loop spans 15 amino acids.

In this sample, this clonotype turned up many times. V and J are TRBV9 and TRBJ2-2, with D possibly being TRBD1 or TRBD2 (6 bases each). The CDR3 is made up of 18 amino acids. CDR1 and CDR2 from the germline V gene are SGDLS and YYNGEE. Trimming cost V 4 bases and J 4 bases, with 23 bases left between them. The CDR3 sequence: CASSPGGGGTSLTGELFF. CDR3 DNA: TGTGCCAGCAGCCCTGGAGGAGGAGGGACATCCCTCACCGGGGAGCTGTTTTTT.

This clonotype was detected ten times or more. The V and J genes are TRBV11-1 and TRBJ2-2; no clear D gene. The CDR3 length is 15 residues. The V and J ends lost 5 bases and 4 bases respectively, with 14 bases between them. CDR1 is SGHAT and CDR2 is FQDESV in the germline V gene (reference sequence). DNA for the CDR3: TGTGCCAGCAGCGCGTTGTCTGACTTCACCGGGGAGCTGTTTTTT. It codes for CASSALSDFTGELFF.

This clonotype was seen only a few times. One end of the junction does not line up with germline, which may come from a read error. The chain employs TRBV6-1 and TRBJ2-1; D call uncertain. This CDR3 is built from 14 residues. The germline V gene has CDR1 MNHNS and CDR2 SASEGT. The CDR3: CASSTENSYNEQFF. The CDR3, as DNA: TGCGCCAGCAGCACGGAGAACTCCTACAATGAGCAGTTCTTC.

The chain links TRBV29-1 to TRBJ1-4, with TRBD1 identical over 9 bases. J was trimmed by 0 bases and V by 8 bases; bases with no gene match: 4. CDR3 length equals 14 residues. Germline V gene sequence: CDR1 SQVTM, CDR2 ANQGSEA. The CDR3 loop is CSQGQGPTNEKLFF. DNA for the CDR3: TGCAGCCAAGGACAGGGGCCAACTAATGAAAAACTGTTTTTT. Complete variable domain (other parts from reference TRBV29-1 and TRBJ1-4): SAVISQKPSRDICQRGTSLTIQCQVDSQVTMMFWYRQQPGQSLTLIATANQGSEATYESGFVIDKFPISRPNLTFSTLTVSNMSPEDSSIYLCSQGQGPTNEKLFFGSGTQLSVL.

This clonotype occurred once. This sequence joins TRBV7-9 and TRBJ2-3; 7 bases map to TRBD1. Germline assignment: CDR1 SEHNR and CDR2 FQNEAQ (reference sequence). The V segment lost 1 base and the J segment 11 bases; nucleotides outside the gene matches: 15. The CDR3 has 16 amino acids. The CDR3 region is CASSLVPGTVYNEQYF. The DNA for the CDR3 is TGTGCCAGCAGCTTAGTGCCCGGGACAGTCTACAATGAGCAGTATTTT.

This clonotype occurred many times. The chain joins TRBV19 to TRBJ2-3; 12 bases align to TRBD2. The ends lost 4 bases at V and 1 base at J; junction bases unmatched: 6. The CDR3 contains 17 residues. Germline V gene sequence: CDR1 LNHDA, CDR2 SQIVND (reference sequence). The CDR3 nucleotides read TGTGCCAGTAGTACAGGGACTAGCGGGTCCCGCACAGATACGCAGTATTTT. This encodes CASSTGTSGSRTDTQYF.

To note about this clonotype: This may arise from a read error, as a much more abundant clone is one base away. V usage is TRBV7-2 and J usage is TRBJ2-7, with D perhaps assigned TRBD1 or TRBD2 (6 bases each). This CDR3 is built from 20 residues. Germline V CDR1 and CDR2: SGHTA, FQGNSA. The CDR3 DNA is TGTGCCAGCAGCTTAAATCTCCAGGACAGAGAAGGACTACCTTCCTACGAGCAGTGCTTC. This encodes CASSLNLQDREGLPSYEQCF.

Points on this clonotype: A much larger clone differs by one base, so this may be a read error. This chain joins TRBV5-1 and TRBJ1-6; D is uncertain. CDR3 size: 14 residues. Germline CDR1 SGHRS, CDR2 YFSETQ. In DNA form, the CDR3 reads TGCGCCAGCAGCTCGGAAACAGCAAATTCCCCCCTCCACTTT. This sequence encodes CASSSETANSPLHF.